This TCR beta chain was documented in a study of human T cells and chemical hapten exposure. Study-level findings and limits: TCRs whose frequency exceeded 1 in 1000 remained the same following DPC sensitization.

Regarding time point: patch test 3, about 24 weeks after DPC sensitization. The treatment is: therapeutic diphenylcyclopropenone sensitization with weekly scalp DPC. From whole blood left unfractionated, total RNA was extracted. Patients had alopecia, were aged 18 to 70, and were not pregnant. With respect to this clonotype: Its antigen is not known.

TCRdb re-called the RACE reads through MiXCR, storing one row per CDR3 protein. The sample consists of tens of thousands of distinct CDR3 sequences, roughly an eighth of them appearing once. V was clipped by 0 bases and J by 7 bases; unmatched bases: 8. Germline assignment: CDR1 SGDLS and CDR2 YYNGEE. This CDR3 contains 16 residues. This sample comprised whole blood, obtained in connection with sensitization to the hapten diphenylcyclopropenone (DPC). This chain joins TRBV9 and TRBJ2-2; TRBD1 aligns across 8 bases. The clonotype was recovered from a woman aged 40 to 49 with alopecia areata. Some clones in this sample may be carry-over from other donors' samples. CDR3 nucleotides: TGTGCCAGCAGCGTAGGCGCAGGGGGCGCTTACGGGGAGCTGTTTTTT. Translation: CASSVGAGGAYGELFF. The full variable domain, its missing parts supplied by reference TRBV9 and TRBJ2-2, is DSGVTQTPKHLITATGQRVTLRCSPRSGDLSVYWYQQSLDQGLQFLIQYYNGEERAKGNILERFSAQQFPDLHSELNLSSLELGDSALYFCASSVGAGGAYGELFFGEGSRLTVL.